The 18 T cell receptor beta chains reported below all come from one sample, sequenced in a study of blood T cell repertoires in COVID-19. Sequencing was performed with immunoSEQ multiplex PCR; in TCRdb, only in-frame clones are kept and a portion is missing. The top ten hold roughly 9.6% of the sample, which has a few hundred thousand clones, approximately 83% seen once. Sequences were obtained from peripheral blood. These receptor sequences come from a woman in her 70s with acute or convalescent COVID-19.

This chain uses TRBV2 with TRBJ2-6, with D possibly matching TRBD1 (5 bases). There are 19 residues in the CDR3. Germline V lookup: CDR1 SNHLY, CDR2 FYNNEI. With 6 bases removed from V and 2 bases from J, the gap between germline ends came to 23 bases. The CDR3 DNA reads TGTGCCAGCAGGACCAACGACAGACCCACCCCCACTGGGGCCAACGTCCTGACTTTC. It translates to CASRTNDRPTPTGANVLTF.

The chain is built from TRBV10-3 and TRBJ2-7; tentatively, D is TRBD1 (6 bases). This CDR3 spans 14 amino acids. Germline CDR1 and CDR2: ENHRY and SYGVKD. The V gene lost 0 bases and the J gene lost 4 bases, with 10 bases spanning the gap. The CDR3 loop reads CAISESWQGYEQYF. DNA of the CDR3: TGTGCCATCAGTGAGTCGTGGCAGGGGTACGAGCAGTACTTC.

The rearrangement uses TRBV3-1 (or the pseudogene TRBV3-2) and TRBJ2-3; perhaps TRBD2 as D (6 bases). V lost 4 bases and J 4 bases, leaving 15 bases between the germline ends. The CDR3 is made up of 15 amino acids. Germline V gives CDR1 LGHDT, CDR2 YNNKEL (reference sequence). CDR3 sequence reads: CASSPGSGSADTQYF. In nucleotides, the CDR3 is TGTGCCAGCAGCCCCGGGAGCGGGTCTGCAGATACGCAGTATTTT.

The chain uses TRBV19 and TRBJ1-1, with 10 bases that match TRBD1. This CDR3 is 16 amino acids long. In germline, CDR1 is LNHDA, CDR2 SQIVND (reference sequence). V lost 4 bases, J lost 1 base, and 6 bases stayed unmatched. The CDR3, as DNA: TGTGCCAGTAGTACATGGGACAGGGGCGCGAACACTGAAGCTTTCTTT. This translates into CASSTWDRGANTEAFF.

The DNA of the CDR3 is TGTGCCAGCAGCTTAGGTTTTAGGCGGGGGCAGTTCTTC. It yields the protein CASSLGFRRGQFF. This chain links TRBV7-8 with TRBJ2-1, with a weak D call TRBD2 (6 bases). The CDR3 runs 13 residues. The germline V gene encodes CDR1 SGHVS and CDR2 FQNEAQ. V was shortened by 1 base and J by 12 bases, with 13 bases between the two germline ends.

The CDR3: CASSLSGEETQYF. In DNA, the CDR3 is TGTGCCAGCAGCTTAAGCGGGGAAGAGACCCAGTACTTC. V gene TRBV7-8 combines with J gene TRBJ2-5; 7 nucleotides match TRBD2. V lost 2 bases to trimming and J lost 3 bases; unmatched junction nucleotides: 0. The CDR3 is 13 amino acids. Germline V CDR1 and CDR2: SGHVS, FQNEAQ.

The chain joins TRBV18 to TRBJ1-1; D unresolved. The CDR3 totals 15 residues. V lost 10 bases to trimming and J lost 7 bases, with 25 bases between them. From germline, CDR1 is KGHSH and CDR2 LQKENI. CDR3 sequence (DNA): TGTGCCACCACTAAATCCCCCGCCGGGAAGGGTGAAGCTTTCTTT. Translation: CATTKSPAGKGEAFF.

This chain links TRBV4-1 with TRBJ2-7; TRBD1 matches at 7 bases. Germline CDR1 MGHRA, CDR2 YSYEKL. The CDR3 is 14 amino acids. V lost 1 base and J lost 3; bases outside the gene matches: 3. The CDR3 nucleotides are TGCGCCAGCAGCCAAGTGACAGGGCACTACGAGCAGTACTTC. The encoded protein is CASSQVTGHYEQYF.

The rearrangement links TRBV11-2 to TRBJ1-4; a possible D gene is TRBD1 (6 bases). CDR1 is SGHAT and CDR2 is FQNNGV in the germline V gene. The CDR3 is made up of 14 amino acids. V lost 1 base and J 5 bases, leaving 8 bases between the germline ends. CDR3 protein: CASSLGQGNEKLFF. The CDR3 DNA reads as TGTGCCAGCAGCTTAGGGCAGGGGAATGAAAAACTGTTTTTT.

The CDR3 loop is CASSLIQTSNTGELFF. DNA for the CDR3: TGTGCCAGCAGCTTAATACAGACATCGAACACCGGGGAGCTGTTTTTT. The chain has TRBV7-9 and TRBJ2-2; D unclear. The V gene's germline CDR1 is SEHNR and CDR2 FQNEAQ (reference sequence). The V gene lost 2 bases and the J gene lost 0 bases, with 10 bases spanning the gap. CDR3 length: 16 amino acids.

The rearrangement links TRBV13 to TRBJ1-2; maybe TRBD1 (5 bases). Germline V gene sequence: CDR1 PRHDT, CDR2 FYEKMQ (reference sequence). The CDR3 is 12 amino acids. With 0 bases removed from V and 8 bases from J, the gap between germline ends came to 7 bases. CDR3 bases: TGTGCCAGCAGCTTAGGTTCAGGGGGCTACACCTTC. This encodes CASSLGSGGYTF.

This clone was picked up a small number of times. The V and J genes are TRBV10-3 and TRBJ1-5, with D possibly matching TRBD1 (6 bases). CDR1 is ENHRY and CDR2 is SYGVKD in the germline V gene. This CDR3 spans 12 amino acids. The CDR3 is CAGGAGNQPQHF. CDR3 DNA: TGTGCGGGGGGGGCGGGCAATCAGCCCCAGCATTTT.

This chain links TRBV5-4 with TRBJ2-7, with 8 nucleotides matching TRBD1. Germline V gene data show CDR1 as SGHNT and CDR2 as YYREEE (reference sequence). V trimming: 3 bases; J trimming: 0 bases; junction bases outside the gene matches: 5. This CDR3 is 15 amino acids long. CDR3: CASSSRDRSSYEQYF. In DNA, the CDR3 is TGTGCCAGCAGCTCGAGGGACAGGAGCTCCTACGAGCAGTACTTC.

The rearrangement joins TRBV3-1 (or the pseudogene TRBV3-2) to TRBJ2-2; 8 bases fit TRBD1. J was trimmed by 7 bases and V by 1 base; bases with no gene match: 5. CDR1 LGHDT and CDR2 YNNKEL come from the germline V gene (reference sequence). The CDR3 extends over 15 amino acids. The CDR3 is CASSQGTGQSGELFF. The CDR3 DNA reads TGTGCCAGCAGCCAAGGGACAGGGCAAAGCGGGGAGCTGTTTTTT.

The CDR3: CASSPLNSGVTGELFF. CDR3 coding DNA: TGTGCCAGCTCACCACTGAACTCAGGGGTCACCGGGGAGCTGTTTTTT. The chain links TRBV18 to TRBJ2-2, with a tentative D call TRBD1 (6 bases). CDR3 size: 16 residues. Germline V gene sequence: CDR1 KGHSH, CDR2 LQKENI. The germline V and J ends were trimmed by 1 base and 4 bases, with 13 bases remaining between them.

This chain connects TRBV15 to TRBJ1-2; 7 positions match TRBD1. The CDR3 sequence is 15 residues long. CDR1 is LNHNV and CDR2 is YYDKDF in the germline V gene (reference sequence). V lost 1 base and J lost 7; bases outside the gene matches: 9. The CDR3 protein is CATSRVWTGRGGYTF. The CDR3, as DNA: TGTGCCACCAGCAGAGTTTGGACAGGAAGGGGTGGCTACACCTTC.

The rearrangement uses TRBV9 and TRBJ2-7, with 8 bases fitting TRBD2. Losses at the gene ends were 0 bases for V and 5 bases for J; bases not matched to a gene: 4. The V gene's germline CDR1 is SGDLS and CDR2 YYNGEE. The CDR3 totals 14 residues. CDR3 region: CASSVGAGGDEQYF. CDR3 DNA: TGTGCCAGCAGCGTAGGTGCCGGGGGGGACGAGCAGTACTTC.

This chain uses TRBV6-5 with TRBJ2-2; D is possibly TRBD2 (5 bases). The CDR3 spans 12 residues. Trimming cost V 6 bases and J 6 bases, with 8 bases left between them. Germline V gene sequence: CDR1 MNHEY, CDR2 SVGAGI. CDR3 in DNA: TGTGCCAGCAGCGCGGGCCCCGGGGAGCTGTTTTTT. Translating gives CASSAGPGELFF.